This TCR beta chain is from a study of control samples from healthy donors and cancer patients (dated by TCRdb to 2020 to 2021). In the germline V gene, CDR1 corresponds to LGHNA and CDR2 to YNFKEQ. Its CDR3 holds 16 amino acids, cysteine through phenylalanine. Of the read, only the CDR3 DNA is kept; its 48 bases are in frame from base 1. Deletion took 4 bases off V and 1 base off J, with a span of 14 bases between the germline ends. Comments on this clone: Its recognized antigen is unknown. Per-nucleotide qualities are absent, and no much larger clonotype sits a single base away.

The library relied on the immunoSEQ multiplex PCR assay. Not all clones reach the TCRdb copy of this immuneACCESS table, which keeps in-frame sequences only. Checked studies attribute under half of the gap to unresolved V genes and leave the rest unexplained. This sample holds 60,000 to 100,000 clones; approximately 91% were observed only once. The top ten clones comprise under 7.5% of the sample. The V and J genes are TRBV4-2 and TRBJ2-1, with a weak D call of TRBD2 (5 bases match). The sequenced material came from blood. The clonotype comes from a man aged 50 to 59 in good health. The CDR3 protein: CASSRKGADSYNEQFF. The sequence in DNA is TGTGCCAGCAGCCGTAAGGGAGCAGATTCCTACAATGAGCAGTTCTTC.